What follows describes a single T cell receptor beta chain. The antigen remains unidentified. These data are taken from a study of shared clonotypes between healthy human individuals. Study as a whole: The donors, a couple of women and three men, were aged 18 to 49. The study, taken as a whole, reports: Clonotype sharing among the donors was expected to vary with sequencing depth. Estimated clonotype richness was generally higher in naive than memory subsets.

The CDR3 length is 13 residues. Germline V gene lookup returns CDR1 LNHDA and CDR2 SQIVND (reference sequence). V gave up 10 bases and J gave up 6 bases, with 16 bases separating them. TCRdb's copy holds only in-frame clones and misses some; the assay was immunoSEQ multiplex PCR. The sample gives about 1.5 million clones, around 97% of which show up once; approximately 1.1% is in the top ten. The chain joins TRBV19 to TRBJ2-1; D unclear. This receptor was identified in a man aged 30 to 39 in good health. The sequencing input was naive CD4+ T cells sorted from blood. Stated subset: CD45RA+ positively selected. Here the CDR3 reads CATFTFSGNEQFF. The CDR3 DNA is TGTGCCACCTTCACCTTTTCGGGCAATGAGCAGTTCTTC.